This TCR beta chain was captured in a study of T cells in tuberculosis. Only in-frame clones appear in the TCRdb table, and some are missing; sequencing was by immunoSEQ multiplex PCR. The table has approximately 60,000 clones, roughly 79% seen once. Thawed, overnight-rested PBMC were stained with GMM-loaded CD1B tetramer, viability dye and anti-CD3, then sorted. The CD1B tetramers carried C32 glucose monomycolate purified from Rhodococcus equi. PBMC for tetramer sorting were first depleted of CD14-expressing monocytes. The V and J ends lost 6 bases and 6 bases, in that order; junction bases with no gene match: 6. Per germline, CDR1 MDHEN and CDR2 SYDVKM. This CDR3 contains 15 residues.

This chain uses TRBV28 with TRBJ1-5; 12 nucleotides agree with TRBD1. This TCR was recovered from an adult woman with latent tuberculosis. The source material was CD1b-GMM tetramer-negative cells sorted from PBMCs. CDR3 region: CASRKGQGARQPQHF. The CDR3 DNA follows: TGTGCCAGCAGGAAGGGACAGGGGGCACGTCAGCCCCAGCATTTT.